This T cell receptor beta chain was observed in a study of OX40 agonist ivuxolimab in advanced cancers. Study in general: Therapy given before enrollment (anti-PD-1, anti-PD-L1 or anti-CTLA-4) was allowed, and 40% to 45% had some. Points from the study as a whole: CD8+ T cells were the subset that, on average, had more expanded clones than CD4+.

This table comes from immunoSEQ multiplex PCR, and its TCRdb copy is limited to in-frame clones, with some not included. The sample lists about 77,000 clones, about 86% occurring once. About this clone: Its matching antigen is unknown.

Unmatched junction bases numbered 9, after V lost 4 bases and J lost 5 bases. This CDR3 is built from 16 residues. Germline V gives CDR1 LGHNA, CDR2 YNFKEQ. The sample was CD4+ or CD8+ T cells sorted from blood, taken in a trial of the OX40 agonist ivuxolimab. The receptor was derived from an adult with an advanced solid tumor such as melanoma, head and neck, liver or kidney cancer. This chain joins TRBV4-2 and TRBJ2-5; 11 bases match TRBD1. The CDR3 spells CASSLTGTGGRETQYF. CDR3 DNA: TGTGCCAGCAGCCTAACCGGGACAGGGGGTCGGGAGACCCAGTACTTC.